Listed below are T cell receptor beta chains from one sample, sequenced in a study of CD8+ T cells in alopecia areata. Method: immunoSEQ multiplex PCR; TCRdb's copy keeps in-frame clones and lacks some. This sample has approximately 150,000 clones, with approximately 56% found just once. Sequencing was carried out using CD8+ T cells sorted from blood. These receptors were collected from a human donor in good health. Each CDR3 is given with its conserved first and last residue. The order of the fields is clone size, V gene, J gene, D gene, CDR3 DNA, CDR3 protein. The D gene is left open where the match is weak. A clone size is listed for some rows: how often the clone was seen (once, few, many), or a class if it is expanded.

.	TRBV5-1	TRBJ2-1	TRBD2	TGCGCCAGCAGCCTGGGACTAGCGACATATGAGCAGTTCTTC	CASSLGLATYEQFF
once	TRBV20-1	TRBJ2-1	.	TGCAGTTACAATGAGCAGTTCTTC	CSYNEQFF
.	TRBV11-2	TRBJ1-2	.	TGTGCCAGCAGCCCCGGCATGGGATATGGCTACACCTTC	CASSPGMGYGYTF
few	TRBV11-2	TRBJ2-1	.	TGTGCCAGCAGCGACGGGGGTGAGCAGTTCTTC	CASSDGGEQFF
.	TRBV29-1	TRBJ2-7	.	TGCAGCGTTGAGGGTACCGGGACGGCATCCTACGAGCAGTACTTC	CSVEGTGTASYEQYF
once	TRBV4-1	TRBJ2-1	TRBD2	TGCGCCAGCAGCCAACTGACTAGCGGGAGTTTGTCTGAGCAGTTCTTC	CASSQLTSGSLSEQFF
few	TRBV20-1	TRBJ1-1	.	TGCAGTGCTGTGGGTCTGGCTGAAGCTTTCTTT	CSAVGLAEAFF
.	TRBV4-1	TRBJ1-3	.	TGCGCCAGCAGCCAAGATGGGGGCCGCGGAAACACCATATATTTT	CASSQDGGRGNTIYF
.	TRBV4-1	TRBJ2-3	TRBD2	TGCGCCAGCAGCCCCGGGGGGGCAGGCACAGATACGCAGTATTTT	CASSPGGAGTDTQYF
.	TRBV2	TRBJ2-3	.	TGTGCCAGCATTGGCTGGACGATAGATACGCAGTATTTT	CASIGWTIDTQYF
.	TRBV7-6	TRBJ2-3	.	TGTGCCAGCAGCTCCCTCGGGGGCGCAGATACGCAGTATTTT	CASSSLGGADTQYF
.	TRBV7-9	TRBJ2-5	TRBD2	TGTGCCAGCAGCTTATTTATCCGGCGGGAGATGCGGCTTGTAGAGACCCAGTACTTC	CASSLFIRREMRLVETQYF
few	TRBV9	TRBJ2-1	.	TGTGCCAGCAGCGTTAGTCACCCGATCTACAATGAGCAGTTCTTC	CASSVSHPIYNEQFF
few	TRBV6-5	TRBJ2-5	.	TGTGCCAGCAGATTCGGGGAGACCCAGTACTTC	CASRFGETQYF
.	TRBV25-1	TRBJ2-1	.	TGTGCCAGCAGTGAATGGGACATTAATGAGCAGTTCTTC	CASSEWDINEQFF
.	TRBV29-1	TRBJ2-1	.	TGCAGCGTTCCTAGCGCTAGGGCCTTCCATGAGCAGTTCTTC	CSVPSARAFHEQFF